The next 24 T cell receptor beta chains were all read from a single sample in a study. TCRdb redid the calling of the RT-PCR reads with MiXCR, one entry per CDR3 protein. Among about 680,000 distinct CDR3 sequences, about 14% were seen once, and the ten largest hold 3% to 4.5%. Sequenced: memory CD4+ T cells from blood. The receptors shown here come from a female donor in good health, serving as a healthy control.

This clonotype was seen at least ten times. The chain couples TRBV7-3 to TRBJ2-3; tentatively, D is TRBD1 or TRBD2 (5 bases each). With 2 bases removed from V and 6 bases from J, the gap between germline ends came to 12 bases. Looked up from germline, CDR1 is SGHTA and CDR2 is FQGTGA. The CDR3 extends over 14 amino acids. CDR3 sequence reads: CASSLYSGLDTQYF. The CDR3 coding sequence is TGTGCCAGCAGCTTATACTCGGGGCTGGATACGCAGTATTTT.

This clonotype was seen a handful of times. The chain employs TRBV5-1 and TRBJ2-2; D might be TRBD2 (5 bases). Germline V gives CDR1 SGHRS, CDR2 YFSETQ. The V end lost 6 bases, the J end lost 1 base, and 10 bases lay between the germline ends. The CDR3 is made up of 14 amino acids. CDR3: CASKVRVNTGELFF. Written as DNA, the CDR3 is TGCGCCAGCAAAGTGAGGGTGAACACCGGGGAGCTGTTTTTT.

This clonotype was observed a single time. CDR3 coding DNA: TGTGCCAGCTCACCACCGTCAGGAGCCGAAAAACTGTTTTTT. This codes for CASSPPSGAEKLFF. The rearrangement links TRBV18 to TRBJ1-4; D is unclear. The CDR3 is 14 residues long. The germline V gene encodes CDR1 KGHSH and CDR2 LQKENI. The V end was cut by 0 bases, the J end by 8 bases, with 10 bases between.

The chain employs TRBV20-1 and TRBJ1-4, with a possible D match to TRBD1 (5 bases). Germline-derived CDR1 and CDR2 are DFQATT and SNEGSKA (reference sequence). The V gene lost 6 bases and the J gene lost 5 bases, with 13 bases spanning the gap. The CDR3 is 13 amino acids. The CDR3 DNA sequence: TGCAGTGCCCTCTCTAAGGGGAATGAAAAACTGTTTTTT. It yields the protein CSALSKGNEKLFF.

This clonotype was detected only a few times. The chain links TRBV6-2 or TRBV6-3 to TRBJ2-5, with 11 nucleotides matching TRBD2. After removal of 6 bases from V and 4 bases from J, the junction contained 10 bases not matched to a gene. The CDR3 spans 16 residues. Germline CDR1 is MNHEY and CDR2 is SVGEGT. CDR3 sequence reads: CASRPTSGSMGETQYF. As DNA, the CDR3 is TGTGCCAGCAGACCCACTAGCGGGAGTATGGGAGAGACCCAGTACTTC.

The rearrangement joins TRBV6-6 to TRBJ1-2, with TRBD1 as a possible D gene (5 bases). CDR1 MNHNY and CDR2 SVGAGI come from the germline V gene (reference sequence). V was shortened by 2 bases and J by 8 bases, with 21 bases between the two germline ends. CDR3 length: 16 amino acids. In nucleotides, the CDR3 is TGTGCCAGCAGTTACGTGATAGGGGAGTTTGTTGACGGCTACACCTTC. It yields the protein CASSYVIGEFVDGYTF.

This clonotype was seen repeatedly, ten times or more. DNA of the CDR3: TGCGCCAGCAGCTTGGGACAGGAGACCGGGGAGCTGTTTTTT. Encoded protein: CASSLGQETGELFF. This chain links TRBV5-1 with TRBJ2-2; D is possibly TRBD1 (6 bases). Germline lookup yields CDR1 SGHRS and CDR2 YFSETQ. Trimming left V 0 bases short and J 5 bases short, with 8 bases between. The CDR3 spans 14 residues. Filled out from reference TRBV5-1 and TRBJ2-2, the complete variable domain reads KAGVTQTPRYLIKTRGQQVTLSCSPISGHRSVSWYQQTPGQGLQFLFEYFSETQRNKGNFPGRFSGRQFSNSRSEMNVSTLELGDSALYLCASSLGQETGELFFGEGSRLTVL.

This clonotype occurred a few times. The V call is TRBV5-8, the J call TRBJ2-6; 7 nucleotides match TRBD2. From germline, CDR1 is SGHTS and CDR2 YDEGEE. The CDR3 is 22 amino acids. Unmatched junction bases numbered 18, after V lost 0 bases and J lost 0 bases. Written as DNA, the CDR3 is TGTGCCAGCAGCTTGGAAAAGGGAGGGCCTACTCTCATACTCTCTGGGGCCAACGTCCTGACTTTC. It specifies CASSLEKGGPTLILSGANVLTF.

In its sample, this clonotype was seen a few times. DNA of the CDR3: TGTGCCACCACCCGGGACTCCACAGATACGCAGTATTTT. Its protein product is CATTRDSTDTQYF. The V and J genes are TRBV24-1 and TRBJ2-3; TRBD2 might be the D (6 bases). The CDR3 length is 13 residues. V was cut by 8 bases and J by 2 bases, with 10 bases left in between. Germline values: CDR1 KGHDR, CDR2 SFDVKD.

The gene calls are TRBV5-1 and TRBJ2-2; tentatively, D is TRBD2 (5 bases). CDR3 length equals 15 residues. Between the trimmed V and J ends, which lost 6 bases and 2 bases, there was a span of 14 bases. CDR1 and CDR2 (germline): SGHRS, YFSETQ. The CDR3 region is CASNPGIDNTGELFF. The CDR3 DNA follows: TGCGCCAGCAACCCGGGAATCGACAACACCGGGGAGCTGTTTTTT.

The chain couples TRBV4-2 to TRBJ2-3; TRBD2 matches 8 bases. CDR1 and CDR2 (germline): LGHNA, YNFKEQ. J lost 5 bases, V lost 5 bases, and 12 bases had no gene match. The CDR3 runs 16 residues. The CDR3 DNA sequence: TGTGCCAGCAGCGAATCACGGGGGGGCCCTCAAGATACGCAGTATTTT. It translates to CASSESRGGPQDTQYF.

This clonotype showed up many times. The gene calls are TRBV29-1 and TRBJ2-1; 9 nucleotides match TRBD1. The CDR3 runs to 14 residues. Looked up from germline, CDR1 is SQVTM and CDR2 is ANQGSEA. V shed 6 bases, J shed 3 bases, and the junction held 6 bases outside the gene matches. The CDR3 DNA reads TGCAGCGTCCTTCGGGACAGGGACTACAATGAGCAGTTCTTC. Translated: CSVLRDRDYNEQFF.

The V call is TRBV7-9, the J call TRBJ2-3; 10 bases line up with TRBD1. J lost 8 bases, V lost 5 bases, and 19 bases had no gene match. Germline CDR1 and CDR2: SEHNR and FQNEAQ (reference sequence). CDR3 size: 18 residues. CDR3 nucleotides: TGTGCCAGCAGCCTACCGGGACAGGGGCCAGGGAGGAGGGTTACGCAGTATTTT. Translating gives CASSLPGQGPGRRVTQYF. Together with reference TRBV7-9 and TRBJ2-3, the CDR3 gives the full variable domain: DTGVSQNPRHKITKRGQNVTFRCDPISEHNRLYWYRQTLGQGPEFLTYFQNEAQLEKSRLLSDRFSAERPKGSFSTLEIQRTEQGDSAMYLCASSLPGQGPGRRVTQYFGPGTRLTVL.

This chain uses TRBV7-2 with TRBJ2-2; 7 bases fit TRBD2. This CDR3 has 13 amino acids. V gave up 6 bases and J gave up 4 bases; unmatched junction bases: 2. Per germline, CDR1 SGHTA and CDR2 FQGNSA. The CDR3 nucleotides read TGTGCCAGCAGGCGGGAGTTCACCGGGGAGCTGTTTTTT. Protein: CASRREFTGELFF.

At least ten counts were recorded for this clonotype. V and J are TRBV29-1 and TRBJ2-3; 11 positions agree with TRBD2. Trimming took 2 bases from V and 4 from J; bases not matched to a gene: 8. This CDR3 contains 16 residues. CDR1 is SQVTM and CDR2 is ANQGSEA in the germline V gene. The CDR3 sequence is CSVENPSGRSADTQYF. CDR3 nucleotide sequence: TGCAGCGTTGAAAATCCTAGCGGGAGGTCGGCAGATACGCAGTATTTT.

This clonotype occurred many times. The chain couples TRBV4-3 to TRBJ1-2; 7 bases map to TRBD1. Germline lookup yields CDR1 LGHNA and CDR2 YSLEER. The CDR3 is 16 amino acids. V lost 0 bases, J lost 4 bases, and 8 bases stayed unmatched. The CDR3 DNA follows: TGCGCCAGCAGCCAAGATGTAACAGGGGCCACCTATGGCTACACCTTC. Amino acids: CASSQDVTGATYGYTF.

The J gene is TRBJ2-7, the V gene TRBV4-1; D possibly uses TRBD1 or TRBD2 (6 bases each). Germline V gives CDR1 MGHRA, CDR2 YSYEKL. This CDR3 spans 15 amino acids. V lost 1 base, J lost 3 bases, and 13 bases lay in between. The CDR3 region is CASSQGWGADYEQYF. The DNA of the CDR3 is TGCGCCAGCAGCCAAGGTTGGGGGGCGGACTACGAGCAGTACTTC.

This clonotype was seen a handful of times. This chain joins TRBV20-1 and TRBJ2-5; D might be TRBD1 (6 bases). In germline, CDR1 is DFQATT, CDR2 SNEGSKA (reference sequence). The CDR3 contains 14 residues. The V and J ends lost 6 bases and 5 bases respectively, with 19 bases between them. This CDR3 reads CSAPIGGSYETQYF. The CDR3 nucleotides read TGCAGTGCCCCGATAGGGGGTAGCTATGAGACCCAGTACTTC.

The V gene is TRBV11-1, the J gene TRBJ1-2, with 7 bases that match TRBD1. J was trimmed by 4 bases and V by 5 bases; bases with no gene match: 7. Germline V CDR1 and CDR2: SGHAT, FQDESV (reference sequence). CDR3 size: 14 residues. CDR3 sequence reads: CASSPRGDGYGYTF. The DNA of the CDR3 is TGTGCCAGCAGCCCCAGGGGGGACGGCTATGGCTACACCTTC.

There are many counts of this clonotype. The chain has TRBV5-1 and TRBJ1-2, with D hard to call. Germline V lookup: CDR1 SGHRS, CDR2 YFSETQ. The length of the CDR3 is 12 residues. V lost 4 bases and J lost 3, with 7 bases in between. CDR3 nucleotide sequence: TGCGCCAGCAGCCCGGACCACTATGGCTACACCTTC. Translating it yields CASSPDHYGYTF.

This clonotype was detected ten times or more. CDR3 in DNA: TGTGCCAGCAGTTACTCCTCGACAGGGGTCTACGAGCAGTACTTC. Its protein is CASSYSSTGVYEQYF. The chain recombines TRBV6-5 with TRBJ2-7, with 8 bases aligning to TRBD1. This CDR3 has 15 amino acids. After removal of 0 bases from V and 3 bases from J, the junction contained 4 bases not matched to a gene. CDR1 is MNHEY, CDR2 SVGAGI, per germline.

This clonotype was found many times. The rearrangement links TRBV6-2 or TRBV6-3 to TRBJ1-5, with D hard to call. V was trimmed by 6 bases and J by 0 bases, leaving 12 bases between them. The CDR3 is 15 residues long. The germline CDR1 and CDR2 sequences are MNHEY and SVGEGT. In DNA, the CDR3 is TGTGCCAGCAGCTACGGACTGACTAGCAATCAGCCCCAGCATTTT. Translating gives CASSYGLTSNQPQHF.

This clonotype was seen at least ten times. The rearrangement joins TRBV12-3 or TRBV12-4 to TRBJ2-6, with unresolved D. The CDR3 is made up of 14 amino acids. The V and J ends lost 6 bases and 2 bases respectively, with 8 bases between them. The CDR3 coding sequence is TGTGCCAGCAGGTCCTCGGCTGGGGCCAACGTCCTGACTTTC. Protein: CASRSSAGANVLTF.

This clonotype was seen repeatedly, ten times or more. V usage is TRBV24-1 and J usage is TRBJ2-5, with a possible D match to TRBD1 (6 bases). The CDR3 consists of 16 residues. The V gene lost 4 bases and the J gene lost 1 base, with 15 bases spanning the gap. The V gene's germline CDR1 is KGHDR and CDR2 SFDVKD. CDR3 region: CATSEAGTSSQETQYF. The CDR3 DNA sequence: TGTGCCACCAGTGAGGCCGGGACATCTAGCCAAGAGACCCAGTACTTC.